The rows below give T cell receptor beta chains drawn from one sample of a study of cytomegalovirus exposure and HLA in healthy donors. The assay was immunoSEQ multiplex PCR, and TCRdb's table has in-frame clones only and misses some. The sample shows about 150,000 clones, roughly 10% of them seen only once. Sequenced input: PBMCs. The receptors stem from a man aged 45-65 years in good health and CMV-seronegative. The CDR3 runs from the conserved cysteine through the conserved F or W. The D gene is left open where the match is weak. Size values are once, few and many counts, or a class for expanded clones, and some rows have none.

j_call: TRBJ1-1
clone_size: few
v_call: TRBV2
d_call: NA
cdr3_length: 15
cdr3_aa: CASRRWAGDDTEAFF
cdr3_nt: TGTGCCAGCAGGCGGTGGGCAGGGGACGACACTGAAGCTTTCTTT

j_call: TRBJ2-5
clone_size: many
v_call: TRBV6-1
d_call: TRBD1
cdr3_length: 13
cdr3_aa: CASVRDSLSTQYF
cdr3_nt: TGTGCCAGCGTCCGGGACAGCCTATCGACCCAGTACTTC

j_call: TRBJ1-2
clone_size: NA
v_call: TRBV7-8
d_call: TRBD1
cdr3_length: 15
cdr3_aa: CASSLRGQQTYGYTF
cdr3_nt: TGTGCCAGCAGCTTACGGGGACAGCAAACCTATGGCTACACCTTC

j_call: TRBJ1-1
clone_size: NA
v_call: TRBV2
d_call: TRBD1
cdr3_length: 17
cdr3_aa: CASSGVDYRGINTEAFF
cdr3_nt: TGTGCCAGCAGTGGGGTTGATTACAGGGGGATTAACACTGAAGCTTTCTTT

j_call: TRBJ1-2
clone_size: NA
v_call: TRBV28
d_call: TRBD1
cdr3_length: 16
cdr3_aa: CASSLMTGGVIGFYTF
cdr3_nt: TGTGCCAGCAGTTTAATGACAGGGGGCGTAATTGGGTTCTACACCTTC

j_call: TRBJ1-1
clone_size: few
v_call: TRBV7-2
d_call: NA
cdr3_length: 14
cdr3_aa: CASSYPGKDDEAFF
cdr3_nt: TGTGCCAGCAGCTACCCCGGGAAGGATGATGAAGCTTTCTTT

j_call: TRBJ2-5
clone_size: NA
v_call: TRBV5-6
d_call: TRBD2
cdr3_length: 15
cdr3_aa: CASSIGLAGQETQYF
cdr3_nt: TGTGCCAGCAGTATTGGACTAGCGGGGCAAGAGACCCAGTACTTC

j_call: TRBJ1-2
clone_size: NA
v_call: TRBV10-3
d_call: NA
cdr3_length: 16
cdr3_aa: CAISESPRGAWYGYTF
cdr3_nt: TGTGCCATCAGTGAGTCCCCCCGGGGGGCTTGGTATGGCTACACCTTC

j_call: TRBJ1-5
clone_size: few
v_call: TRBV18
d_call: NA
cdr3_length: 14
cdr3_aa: CASSPQEGNQPQHF
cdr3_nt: TGTGCCAGCTCACCACAAGAGGGCAATCAGCCCCAGCATTTT

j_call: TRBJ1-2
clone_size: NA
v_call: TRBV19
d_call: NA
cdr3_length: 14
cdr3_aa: CASSARQGNYGYTF
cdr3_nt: TGTGCCAGTAGTGCCCGGCAGGGTAACTATGGCTACACCTTC

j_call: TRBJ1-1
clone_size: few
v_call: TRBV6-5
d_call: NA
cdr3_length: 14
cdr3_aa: CASTDLAGATEAFF
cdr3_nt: TGTGCCAGCACCGACTTGGCAGGGGCCACTGAAGCTTTCTTT

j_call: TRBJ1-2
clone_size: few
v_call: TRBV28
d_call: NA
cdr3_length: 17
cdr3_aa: CASSEGQFRVANYGYTF
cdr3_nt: TGTGCCAGCAGTGAAGGACAGTTTCGGGTTGCTAACTATGGCTACACCTTC

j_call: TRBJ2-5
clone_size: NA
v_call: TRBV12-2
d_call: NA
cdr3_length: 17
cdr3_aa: CASRHPGTGLGQETQYF
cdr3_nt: TGTGCAAGTCGCCACCCCGGGACAGGGCTGGGGCAAGAGACCCAGTACTTC

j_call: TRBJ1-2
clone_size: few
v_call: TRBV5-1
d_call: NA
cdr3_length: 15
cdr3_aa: CASSLLSDTNYGYTF
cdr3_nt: TGCGCCAGCAGCTTGTTGTCAGATACTAACTATGGCTACACCTTC

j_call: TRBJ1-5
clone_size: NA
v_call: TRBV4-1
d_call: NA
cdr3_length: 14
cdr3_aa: CASSQGPLVGPQHF
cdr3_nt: TGCGCCAGCAGCCAAGGACCGCTAGTGGGGCCCCAGCATTTT

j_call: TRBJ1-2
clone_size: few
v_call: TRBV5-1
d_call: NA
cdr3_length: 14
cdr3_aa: CASSLVGGDYGYTF
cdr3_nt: TGCGCCAGCAGCTTGGTGGGGGGGGATTATGGCTACACCTTC

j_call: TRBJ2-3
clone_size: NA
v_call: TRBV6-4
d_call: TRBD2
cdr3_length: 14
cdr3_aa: CASSEAGGADTQYF
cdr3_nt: TGTGCCAGCAGTGAGGCGGGGGGGGCAGATACGCAGTATTTT

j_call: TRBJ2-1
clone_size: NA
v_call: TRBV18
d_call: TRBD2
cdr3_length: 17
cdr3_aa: CASSPQGLLAGQNEQFF
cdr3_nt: TGTGCCAGCTCACCACAGGGCCTACTAGCGGGACAGAATGAGCAGTTCTTC

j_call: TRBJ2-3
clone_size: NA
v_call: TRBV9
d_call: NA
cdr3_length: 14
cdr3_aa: CASSPGTATDTQYF
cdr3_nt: TGTGCCAGCAGCCCTGGGACTGCTACAGATACGCAGTATTTT

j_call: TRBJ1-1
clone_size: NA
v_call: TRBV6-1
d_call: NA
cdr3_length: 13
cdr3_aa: CASRTPVNTEAFF
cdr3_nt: TGTGCCAGCAGGACTCCAGTGAACACTGAAGCTTTCTTT

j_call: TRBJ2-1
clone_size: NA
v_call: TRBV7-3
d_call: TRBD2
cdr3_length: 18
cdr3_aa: CASSLTGPGGIGGNEQFF
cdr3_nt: TGTGCCAGCAGCTTGACCGGGCCGGGGGGGATCGGGGGCAATGAGCAGTTCTTC

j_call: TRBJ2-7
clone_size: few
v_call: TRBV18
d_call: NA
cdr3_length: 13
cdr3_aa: CASSPAGTYEQYF
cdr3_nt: TGTGCCAGCTCACCAGCGGGGACCTACGAGCAGTACTTC

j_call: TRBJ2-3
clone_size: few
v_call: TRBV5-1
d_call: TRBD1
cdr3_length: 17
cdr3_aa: CASRSGTGAVWGDTQYF
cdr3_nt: TGCGCCAGCAGGTCCGGGACAGGGGCAGTATGGGGAGATACGCAGTATTTT

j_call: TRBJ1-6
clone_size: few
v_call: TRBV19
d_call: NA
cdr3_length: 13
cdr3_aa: CATHRAFNSPLHF
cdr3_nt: TGTGCCACTCACAGGGCGTTCAATTCACCCCTCCACTTT

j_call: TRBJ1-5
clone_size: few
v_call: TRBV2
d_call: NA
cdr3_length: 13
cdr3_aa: CASKRLPNQPQHF
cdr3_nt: TGTGCCAGCAAAAGACTTCCCAATCAGCCCCAGCATTTT

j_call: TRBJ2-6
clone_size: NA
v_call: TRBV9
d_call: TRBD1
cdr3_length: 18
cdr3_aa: CASTAVGTGGSGANVLTF
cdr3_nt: TGTGCCAGCACGGCGGTGGGGACAGGGGGCTCTGGGGCCAACGTCCTGACTTTC

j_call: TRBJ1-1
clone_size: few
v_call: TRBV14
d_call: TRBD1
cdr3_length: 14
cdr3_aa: CASSRDRTGPPAFF
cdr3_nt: TGTGCCAGCAGCCGGGACCGGACAGGCCCTCCGGCTTTCTTT

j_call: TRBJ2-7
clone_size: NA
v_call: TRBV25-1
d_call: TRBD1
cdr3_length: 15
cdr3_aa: CASSDVGDRAYEQYF
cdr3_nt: TGTGCCAGCAGTGATGTAGGGGACAGAGCCTACGAGCAGTACTTC

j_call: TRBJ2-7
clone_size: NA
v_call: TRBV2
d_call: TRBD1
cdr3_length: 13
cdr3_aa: CATYRDRVYEQYF
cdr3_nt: TGTGCCACCTACCGGGACAGGGTTTACGAGCAGTACTTC

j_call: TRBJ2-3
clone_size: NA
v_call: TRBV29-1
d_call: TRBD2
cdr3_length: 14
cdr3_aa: CSVKLAGMSDTQYF
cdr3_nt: TGCAGCGTCAAACTAGCGGGGATGTCGGATACGCAGTATTTT

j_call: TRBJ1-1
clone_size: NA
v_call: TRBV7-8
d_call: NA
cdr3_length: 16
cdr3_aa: CASSLEGRRVNTEAFF
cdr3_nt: TGTGCCAGCAGTCTAGAAGGGCGCAGGGTAAACACTGAAGCTTTCTTT

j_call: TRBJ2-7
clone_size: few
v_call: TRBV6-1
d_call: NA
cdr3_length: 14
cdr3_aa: CASSAGTHSYEQYF
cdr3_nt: TGTGCCAGCAGCGCTGGGACACACTCCTACGAGCAGTACTTC

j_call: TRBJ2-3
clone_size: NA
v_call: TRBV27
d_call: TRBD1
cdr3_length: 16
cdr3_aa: CASSSAGQGEGDTQYF
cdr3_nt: TGTGCCAGCAGTTCTGCGGGACAGGGGGAGGGAGATACGCAGTATTTT

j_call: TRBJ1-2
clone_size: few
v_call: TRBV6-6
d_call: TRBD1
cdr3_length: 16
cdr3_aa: CASKGDRGLLNYGYTF
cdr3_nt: TGTGCCAGCAAGGGGGACAGGGGGCTCTTGAACTATGGCTACACCTTC

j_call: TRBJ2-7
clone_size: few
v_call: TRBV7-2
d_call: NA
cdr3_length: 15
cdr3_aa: CASSLVEGVTYEQYF
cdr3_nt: TGTGCCAGCAGCTTAGTGGAGGGTGTAACCTACGAGCAGTACTTC

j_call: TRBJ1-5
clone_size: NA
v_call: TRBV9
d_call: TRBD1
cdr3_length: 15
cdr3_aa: CASSGDSYSNQPQHF
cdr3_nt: TGTGCCAGCAGCGGGGACAGCTATAGCAATCAGCCCCAGCATTTT

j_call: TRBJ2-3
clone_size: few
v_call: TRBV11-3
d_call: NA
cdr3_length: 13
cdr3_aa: CASSLSRTDTQYF
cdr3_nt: TGTGCCAGCAGCTTAAGCCGCACAGATACGCAGTATTTT

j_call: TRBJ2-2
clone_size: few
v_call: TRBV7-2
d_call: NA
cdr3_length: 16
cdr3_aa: CASSFGGGGYTGELFF
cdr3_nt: TGTGCCAGCAGCTTTGGAGGGGGCGGGTACACCGGGGAGCTGTTTTTT

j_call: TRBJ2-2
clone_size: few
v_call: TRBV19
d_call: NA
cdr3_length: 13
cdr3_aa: CASSQTAAGELFF
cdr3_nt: TGTGCCAGTAGTCAAACAGCCGCCGGGGAGCTGTTTTTT

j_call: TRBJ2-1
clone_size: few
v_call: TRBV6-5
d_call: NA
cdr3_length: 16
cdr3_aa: CASSYGEVSSYNEQFF
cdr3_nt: TGTGCCAGCAGTTACGGGGAGGTTAGCTCCTACAATGAGCAGTTCTTC

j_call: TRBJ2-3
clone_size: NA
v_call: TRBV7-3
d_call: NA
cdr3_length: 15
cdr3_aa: CASSLAGTSTDTQYF
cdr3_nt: TGTGCCAGCAGCTTAGCGGGGACGTCCACAGATACGCAGTATTTT